This T cell receptor (beta chain) was documented in a study of blood T cell repertoires in COVID-19. J gave up 3 bases and V 0 bases, and 3 bases lay outside the gene matches. The V gene's germline CDR1 is MNHEY and CDR2 SMNVEV (reference sequence). This CDR3 region has 16 residues. This table comes from immunoSEQ multiplex PCR, and its TCRdb copy is limited to in-frame clones, with some not included. The table shows about 480,000 clones, with 88% occurring only once. The receptor comes from a woman between 35 and 50 years old who had recovered from COVID-19. The sequencing input was PBMCs or T cells enriched from blood (not recorded which). V and J are TRBV27 and TRBJ1-2, with 11 bases fitting TRBD1. This CDR3 is CASSLSRDRGDYGYTF. For the CDR3, the DNA is TGTGCCAGCAGTTTATCTAGGGACAGGGGGGACTATGGCTACACCTTC.